The 28 T cell receptor beta chains below were found in one sample sequenced in a study of blood T cell repertoires in COVID-19 (dated by TCRdb to about 2020). The library came from the immunoSEQ multiplex PCR assay. What TCRdb holds here is the immuneACCESS table cut down to in-frame rearrangements. Part of the clones is not present; checked against another copy, under half of the missing clones reflect an unresolved V gene, and the others are unexplained. This sample gives 130,000 to 150,000 clones in total; approximately 80% of them show up just once. The biggest ten clones account for about 5.8% of the sample. The sample taken for sequencing was peripheral blood. The receptors originated from a human donor in a cohort sampled during active COVID-19.

The chain is built from TRBV7-2 and TRBJ2-3, with D perhaps matching TRBD2 (5 bases). Germline V gene sequence: CDR1 SGHTA, CDR2 FQGNSA. Trimming removed 1 base at V and 1 base at J, with 12 bases between. The CDR3 runs to 16 residues. The CDR3, as DNA: TGTGCCAGCAGCTTAGGAGACTATCCTCGCACAGATACGCAGTATTTT. This encodes CASSLGDYPRTDTQYF.

This chain links TRBV7-6 with TRBJ2-5, with TRBD2 matching over 13 bases. The germline CDR1 and CDR2 sequences are SGHVS and FNYEAQ. V shed 3 bases and J 3 bases; nucleotides not matched to a gene: 4. This CDR3 is built from 16 residues. The CDR3 nucleotides are TGTGCCAGCAGCTTGTCGGGACTAGCGGGGAAAGAGACCCAGTACTTC. Protein product: CASSLSGLAGKETQYF. The full variable domain, rest sourced from reference TRBV7-6 and TRBJ2-5, is GAGVSQSPRYKVTKRGQDVALRCDPISGHVSLYWYRQALGQGPEFLTYFNYEAQQDKSGLPNDRFSAERPEGSISTLTIQRTEQRDSAMYRCASSLSGLAGKETQYFGPGTRLLVL.

The chain combines TRBV19 with TRBJ2-2; 7 bases are shared with TRBD1. The V segment lost 7 bases and the J segment 6 bases; nucleotides outside the gene matches: 11. The CDR3 runs 15 residues. In germline, CDR1 is LNHDA, CDR2 SQIVND (reference sequence). The CDR3 loop is CASKTGQAKAGELFF. The DNA of the CDR3 is TGTGCCAGTAAGACCGGACAGGCGAAGGCCGGGGAGCTGTTTTTT.

The CDR3 DNA reads TGTGCCAGCAGTTACCCTAGCGGGGGTCGAGAGACCCAGTACTTC. This gives the protein CASSYPSGGRETQYF. The rearrangement joins TRBV6-5 to TRBJ2-5; 10 bases agree with TRBD2. CDR3 length equals 15 residues. V lost 2 bases and J lost 4; bases outside the gene matches: 4. Germline CDR1 MNHEY, CDR2 SVGAGI.

V is TRBV28 and J is TRBJ1-2, with 7 bases that match TRBD1. This CDR3 has 16 residues. V lost 5 bases and J lost 1; bases outside the gene matches: 10. Looked up from germline, CDR1 is MDHEN and CDR2 is SYDVKM. Written as DNA, the CDR3 is TGTGCCAGCAGTGACATCCCGGGACAGCTTAACTATGGCTACACCTTC. It encodes CASSDIPGQLNYGYTF.

This clone rates as medium-sized. The identical CDR3 is also encoded by other nucleotide sequences in the sample. The J gene is TRBJ1-5, the V gene TRBV10-2, with a tentative D call TRBD1 (6 bases). From germline, CDR1 is WSHSY and CDR2 SAAADI. V lost 0 bases and J 4 bases, leaving 7 bases between the germline ends. The CDR3 sequence is 14 residues long. The CDR3 here is CASSESGGNQPQHF. CDR3 nucleotides: TGCGCCAGCAGTGAGTCAGGGGGAAATCAGCCCCAGCATTTT.

The V gene is TRBV9, the J gene TRBJ1-2; D gene uncertain. The CDR3 has 16 residues. Germline V gene data show CDR1 as SGDLS and CDR2 as YYNGEE. V gave up 7 bases and J gave up 0 bases, with 19 bases separating them. CDR3 protein: CASPMMGWLSNYGYTF. The CDR3 DNA reads TGTGCCAGCCCCATGATGGGCTGGCTTTCTAACTATGGCTACACCTTC.

The chain combines TRBV7-6 with TRBJ2-2; 11 bases line up with TRBD1. This CDR3 contains 18 residues. Germline V lookup: CDR1 SGHVS, CDR2 FNYEAQ. The junction had 9 bases not matched to a gene; V was cut back by 0 bases and J by 6 bases. CDR3 sequence reads: CASSLAPSGQGVAGELFF. The DNA of the CDR3 is TGTGCCAGCAGCTTAGCCCCGTCGGGACAGGGGGTCGCCGGGGAGCTGTTTTTT. Looking up the rest from reference TRBV7-6 and TRBJ2-2 gives the full variable domain: GAGVSQSPRYKVTKRGQDVALRCDPISGHVSLYWYRQALGQGPEFLTYFNYEAQQDKSGLPNDRFSAERPEGSISTLTIQRTEQRDSAMYRCASSLAPSGQGVAGELFFGEGSRLTVL.

The chain employs TRBV7-2 and TRBJ2-7; 7 positions agree with TRBD1. The length of the CDR3 is 15 residues. The ends lost 5 bases at V and 0 bases at J; junction bases unmatched: 7. From germline, CDR1 is SGHTA and CDR2 FQGNSA. The CDR3 loop reads CASSPGTEFSYEQYF. CDR3 sequence (DNA): TGTGCCAGCAGCCCCGGGACAGAGTTCTCCTACGAGCAGTACTTC.

The J gene is TRBJ1-1, the V gene TRBV3-1 (or the pseudogene TRBV3-2); TRBD1 matches at 9 bases. Germline assignment: CDR1 LGHDT and CDR2 YNNKEL (reference sequence). The V segment lost 1 base and the J segment 5 bases; nucleotides outside the gene matches: 14. The CDR3 has 18 amino acids. The DNA of the CDR3 is TGTGCCAGCAGCCAAGGGTGCGGGACAGGGATGAGAGGAACTGAAGCTTTCTTT. The encoded protein is CASSQGCGTGMRGTEAFF.

The chain employs TRBV19 and TRBJ2-2; D gene unclear. Germline V lookup: CDR1 LNHDA, CDR2 SQIVND (reference sequence). Trimming took off 6 bases at V and 6 bases at J, with 8 bases between the two ends. This CDR3 has 12 amino acids. The CDR3 sequence is CASSPLAGELFF. The DNA for the CDR3 is TGTGCCAGTAGCCCGTTAGCCGGGGAGCTGTTTTTT.

The chain combines TRBV11-2 with TRBJ1-1; 9 bases fit TRBD1. Per the germline V gene, CDR1 is SGHAT and CDR2 is FQNNGV. The CDR3 runs to 13 residues. V lost 1 base, J lost 7 bases, and 1 base stayed unmatched. The CDR3 DNA sequence: TGTGCCAGCAGCTTAGCGGGACAGGGTGAAGCTTTCTTT. The encoded protein is CASSLAGQGEAFF.

The chain couples TRBV5-1 to TRBJ1-4; D uncertain. CDR1 and CDR2 (germline): SGHRS, YFSETQ. This CDR3 comprises 14 residues. Trimming took 0 bases from V and 6 from J, leaving 9 bases between them. The CDR3 loop is CASSLEDGDEKLFF. The CDR3 coding sequence is TGCGCCAGCAGCTTGGAAGACGGAGATGAAAAACTGTTTTTT.

The V gene is TRBV19, the J gene TRBJ1-4; 7 bases map to TRBD1. Germline V gene lookup returns CDR1 LNHDA and CDR2 SQIVND (reference sequence). V shed 5 bases and J 2 bases; nucleotides not matched to a gene: 8. The CDR3 consists of 16 residues. Here the CDR3 reads CASSEFLGQTNEKLFF. The CDR3 DNA is TGTGCCAGTAGTGAATTCCTGGGACAGACTAATGAAAAACTGTTTTTT.

This clone was detected a few times. The chain uses TRBV5-8 and TRBJ1-2, with 9 bases that match TRBD1. The CDR3 covers 17 residues. Per the germline V gene, CDR1 is SGHTS and CDR2 is YDEGEE. With 4 bases clipped from V and 4 bases from J, the junction kept 14 bases outside the gene matches. In DNA form, the CDR3 reads TGTGCCAGCAGCCAATTTAACAGGGGGCCCGCAAGCTATGGCTACACCTTC. This encodes CASSQFNRGPASYGYTF.

This chain links TRBV7-6 with TRBJ2-2; D unresolved. This CDR3 contains 16 residues. Germline assignment: CDR1 SGHVS and CDR2 FNYEAQ. Between the trimmed V and J ends, which lost 1 base and 3 bases, there was a span of 12 bases. CDR3 in DNA: TGTGCCAGCAGCTTAGTCTTGAGCCCTTACACCGGGGAGCTGTTTTTT. Encoded protein: CASSLVLSPYTGELFF.

The V and J genes are TRBV9 and TRBJ2-3, with TRBD1 as a possible D gene (5 bases). The CDR3 length is 16 residues. V dropped 0 bases and J dropped 6 bases, with 17 bases sitting between them. The germline gives CDR1 SGDLS, CDR2 YYNGEE. The CDR3 sequence is CASSVGPDIPGDTQYF. CDR3 DNA sequence: TGTGCCAGCAGCGTAGGTCCAGACATACCAGGGGATACGCAGTATTTT.

V and J are TRBV7-2 and TRBJ1-5, with TRBD1 identical over 7 bases. Germline trimming cut 5 bases from V and 4 bases from J; bases unmatched to any gene: 8. The V gene's germline CDR1 is SGHTA and CDR2 FQGNSA. The CDR3 is 15 residues long. The DNA for the CDR3 is TGTGCCAGCAGCCCTGGACAGGTCTTAAATCAGCCCCAGCATTTT. Protein product: CASSPGQVLNQPQHF. The full variable domain, in which reference TRBV7-2 and TRBJ1-5 provide the parts outside the CDR3, is GAGVSQSPSNKVTEKGKDVELRCDPISGHTALYWYRQSLGQGLEFLIYFQGNSAPDKSGLPSDRFSAERTGGSVSTLTIQRTQQEDSAVYLCASSPGQVLNQPQHFGDGTRLSIL.

V gene TRBV3-1 (or the pseudogene TRBV3-2) combines with J gene TRBJ2-2; 12 nucleotides agree with TRBD2. Germline V gene lookup returns CDR1 LGHDT and CDR2 YNNKEL (reference sequence). After removal of 10 bases from V and 1 base from J, the junction contained 4 bases not matched to a gene. This CDR3 spans 15 amino acids. The CDR3 protein is CAKWTSGKNTGELFF. CDR3 coding DNA: TGTGCCAAGTGGACTAGCGGGAAGAACACCGGGGAGCTGTTTTTT.

The chain combines TRBV7-2 with TRBJ2-3; TRBD1 might be the D (6 bases). The germline V gene encodes CDR1 SGHTA and CDR2 FQGNSA. The CDR3 is 15 amino acids. Trimming stripped 5 bases from V and 2 bases from J, with 14 bases between. CDR3 DNA: TGTGCCAGCAGCCCCCTAAGGGGGAACACAGATACGCAGTATTTT. It codes for CASSPLRGNTDTQYF.

This sequence joins TRBV14 and TRBJ2-7, with 9 bases matching TRBD2. The CDR3 loop spans 19 amino acids. J gave up 5 bases and V 4 bases, and 21 bases lay outside the gene matches. Germline V gene lookup returns CDR1 SGHDN and CDR2 FVKESK. CDR3 in DNA: TGTGCCAGCAGCCGCCGGCGGGGGGGCCCTATGTTCCAGATGCACGAGCAGTACTTC. This encodes CASSRRRGGPMFQMHEQYF. The full variable domain, its missing parts supplied by reference TRBV14 and TRBJ2-7, is EAGVTQFPSHSVIEKGQTVTLRCDPISGHDNLYWYRRVMGKEIKFLLHFVKESKQDESGMPNNRFLAERTGGTYSTLKVQPAELEDSGVYFCASSRRRGGPMFQMHEQYFGPGTRLTVT.

This clone occurred once. The CDR3 sequence: CSVDGRRRDTQYF. CDR3 sequence (DNA): TGCAGCGTTGATGGACGGAGGAGAGATACGCAGTATTTT. This chain uses TRBV29-1 with TRBJ2-3; perhaps TRBD2 as D (5 bases). Germline CDR1 and CDR2: SQVTM and ANQGSEA. The CDR3 has 13 residues. The V end lost 3 bases, the J end lost 5 bases, and 12 bases lay between the germline ends.

This chain connects TRBV7-3 to TRBJ2-2, with D possibly TRBD2 on 6 matching bases. V lost 4 bases and J lost 5, with 14 bases in between. There are 15 residues in the CDR3. CDR1 is SGHTA and CDR2 is FQGTGA in the germline V gene. CDR3 sequence: CASSSMGGVTGELFF. CDR3 nucleotide sequence: TGTGCCAGCAGCTCAATGGGGGGAGTTACCGGGGAGCTGTTTTTT.

The chain uses TRBV12-3 or TRBV12-4 and TRBJ1-1; D gene unclear. CDR3 length equals 12 residues. The ends were cut back, 3 bases at V and 4 bases at J, with 6 bases in the middle. This CDR3 reads CASSFTGTEAFF. DNA for the CDR3: TGTGCCAGCAGTTTTACGGGCACTGAAGCTTTCTTT.

The chain combines TRBV4-1 with TRBJ2-3; TRBD2 agrees at 13 bases. This CDR3 spans 16 amino acids. The germline CDR1 and CDR2 sequences are MGHRA and YSYEKL. J gave up 4 bases and V 1 base, and 2 bases lay outside the gene matches. The CDR3 DNA reads TGCGCCAGCAGCCAAGTGGGGACTAGCGGGGCAGATACGCAGTATTTT. This translates into CASSQVGTSGADTQYF.

V gene TRBV6-5 combines with J gene TRBJ2-2; 9 bases match TRBD2. The CDR3 is 13 amino acids. Germline CDR1 and CDR2: MNHEY and SVGAGI. Trimming at V came to 6 bases and at J to 5 bases, leaving 1 base not matched to a gene. CDR3 loop: CASSAGGTGELFF. In nucleotides, the CDR3 is TGTGCCAGCAGCGCGGGAGGGACCGGGGAGCTGTTTTTT.

This clone occurred once. This chain joins TRBV10-3 and TRBJ2-2; D unclear. The CDR3 extends over 17 amino acids. V was cut by 2 bases and J by 0 bases, with 13 bases left in between. Germline CDR1 is ENHRY and CDR2 is SYGVKD. The CDR3 coding sequence is TGTGCCATCAGTGAGCCCCAGGTTATCGCGAACACCGGGGAGCTGTTTTTT. Translated: CAISEPQVIANTGELFF.

The chain employs TRBV10-3 and TRBJ1-4; 7 bases line up with TRBD1. The CDR3 loop spans 15 amino acids. Trimming at V came to 3 bases and at J to 2 bases, leaving 3 bases not matched to a gene. Germline CDR1 ENHRY, CDR2 SYGVKD. The CDR3 sequence is CAISDRDSTNEKLFF. DNA of the CDR3: TGTGCCATCAGTGACAGGGACAGTACTAATGAAAAACTGTTTTTT.